This TCR beta chain is drawn from a study of radiotherapy plus CTLA-4 blockade in lung cancer. Study-level background: Objective responses were observed in more than 15% of patients, and disease control was achieved by about 30%. Study results and caveats: How blood T cell clones changed early, along with interferon-beta, reportedly forecast response best. Radiotherapy with ipilimumab was followed by blood expansion of tumor-derived clones.

Germline lookup yields CDR1 SNHLY and CDR2 FYNNEI. V lost 0 bases and J 7 bases, leaving 13 bases between the germline ends. The CDR3 runs to 15 residues. Only in-frame clones appear in the TCRdb table, and some are missing; sequencing was by immunoSEQ multiplex PCR. The data contain 95,000 to 150,000 clones, 70% to 90% of them seen just once; the ten biggest clones take up under 8%. About this clone: Its antigen is currently unknown.

Treatment of patients with chemo-refractory metastatic non-small-cell lung cancer consisted of focal radiation plus CTLA-4 blockade with ipilimumab. Sequenced here: peripheral blood, sampled from a patient treated with radiotherapy plus ipilimumab. This chain links TRBV2 with TRBJ1-5; TRBD1 is a possible D gene (5 bases). The TCR was taken from a human donor with non-small cell lung cancer that progressed on radiotherapy plus ipilimumab. In DNA form, the CDR3 reads TGTGCCAGCAGTGAAGCGGGGGGAATGGTGCAGCCCCAGCATTTT. Encoded protein: CASSEAGGMVQPQHF. The complete variable domain, with remaining parts taken from reference TRBV2 and TRBJ1-5, reads EPEVTQTPSHQVTQMGQEVILRCVPISNHLYFYWYRQILGQKVEFLVSFYNNEISEKSEIFDDQFSVERPDGSNFTLKIRSTKLEDSAMYFCASSEAGGMVQPQHFGDGTRLSIL.